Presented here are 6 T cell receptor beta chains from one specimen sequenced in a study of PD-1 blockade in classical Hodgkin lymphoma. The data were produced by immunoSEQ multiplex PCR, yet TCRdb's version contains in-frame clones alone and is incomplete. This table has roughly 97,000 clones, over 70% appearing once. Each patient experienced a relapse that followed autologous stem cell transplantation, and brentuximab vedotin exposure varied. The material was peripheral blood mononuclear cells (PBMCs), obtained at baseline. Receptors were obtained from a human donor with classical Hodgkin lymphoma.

The CDR3 DNA reads TGCGCCAGCAGCTTGCCCGGGAGTGACACTGAAGCTTTCTTT. It encodes CASSLPGSDTEAFF. The V call is TRBV5-1, the J call TRBJ1-1; D unclear. This CDR3 region has 14 residues. V dropped 1 base and J dropped 3 bases, with 10 bases sitting between them. Germline assignment: CDR1 SGHRS and CDR2 YFSETQ.

CDR3 in DNA: TGTGCCAGCAGTCAAGGGACAGGGGGAGAAAAACTGTTTTTT. This encodes CASSQGTGGEKLFF. This chain joins TRBV6-5 and TRBJ1-4; 11 bases are shared with TRBD1. V lost 5 bases and J lost 8; bases outside the gene matches: 4. Per germline, CDR1 MNHEY and CDR2 SVGAGI. This CDR3 has 14 amino acids.

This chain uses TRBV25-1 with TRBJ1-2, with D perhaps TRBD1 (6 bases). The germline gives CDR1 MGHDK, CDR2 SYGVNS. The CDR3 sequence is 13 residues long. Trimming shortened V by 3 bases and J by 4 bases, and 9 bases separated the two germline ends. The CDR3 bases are TGTGCCAGCAGTGAGATGACAGGCTATGGCTACACCTTC. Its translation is CASSEMTGYGYTF.

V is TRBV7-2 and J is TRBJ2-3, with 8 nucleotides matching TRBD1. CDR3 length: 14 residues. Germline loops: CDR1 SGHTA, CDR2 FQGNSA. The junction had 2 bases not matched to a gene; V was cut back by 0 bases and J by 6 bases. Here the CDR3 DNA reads TGTGCCAGCAGCTTAGCAAACAGGGGGGATACGCAGTATTTT. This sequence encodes CASSLANRGDTQYF.

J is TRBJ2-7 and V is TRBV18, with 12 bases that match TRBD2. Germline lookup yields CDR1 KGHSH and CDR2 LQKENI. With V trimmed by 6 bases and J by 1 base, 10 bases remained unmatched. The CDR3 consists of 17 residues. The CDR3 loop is CASSRGGTSGLSYEQYF. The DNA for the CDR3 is TGTGCCAGCTCTAGGGGCGGGACTAGCGGGCTATCCTACGAGCAGTACTTC.

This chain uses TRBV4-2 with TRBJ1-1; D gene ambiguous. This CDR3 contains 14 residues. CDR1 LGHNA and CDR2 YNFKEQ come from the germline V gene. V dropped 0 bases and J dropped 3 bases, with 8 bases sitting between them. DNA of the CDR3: TGTGCCAGCAGCCAAGATCGGGGTGACACTGAAGCTTTCTTT. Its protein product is CASSQDRGDTEAFF.